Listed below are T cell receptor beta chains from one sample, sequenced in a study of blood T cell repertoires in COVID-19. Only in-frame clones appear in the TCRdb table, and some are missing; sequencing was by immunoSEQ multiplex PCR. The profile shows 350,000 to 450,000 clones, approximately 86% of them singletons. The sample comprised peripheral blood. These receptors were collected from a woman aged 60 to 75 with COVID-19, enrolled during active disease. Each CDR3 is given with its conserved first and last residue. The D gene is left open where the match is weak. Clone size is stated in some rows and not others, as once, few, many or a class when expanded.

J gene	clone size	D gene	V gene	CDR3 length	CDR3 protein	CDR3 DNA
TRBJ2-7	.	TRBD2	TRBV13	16	CASSPPSSGGAHEQYF	TGTGCCAGCAGCCCCCCTAGTAGCGGGGGGGCCCACGAGCAGTACTTC
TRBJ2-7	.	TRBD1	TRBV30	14	CAWSPGQGYTEQYF	TGTGCCTGGAGCCCGGGACAGGGGTATACGGAGCAGTACTTC
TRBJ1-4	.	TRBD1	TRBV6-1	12	CASSETGEKLFF	TGTGCCAGCAGTGAGACAGGGGAAAAACTGTTTTTT
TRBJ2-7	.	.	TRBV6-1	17	CASSERGRGSSSYEQYF	TGTGCCAGCAGTGAAAGGGGTCGGGGGTCGAGCTCCTACGAGCAGTACTTC
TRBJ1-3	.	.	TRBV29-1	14	CSVLSSTAGNTIYF	TGCAGCGTTCTCAGTTCAACCGCTGGAAACACCATATATTTT
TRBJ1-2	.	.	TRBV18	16	CASSPVQRDFNYGYTF	TGTGCCAGCTCACCGGTTCAGCGTGATTTTAACTATGGCTACACCTTC
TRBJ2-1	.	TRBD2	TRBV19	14	CATLAAGLNNEQFF	TGTGCCACTCTGGCAGCGGGGCTAAACAATGAGCAGTTCTTC
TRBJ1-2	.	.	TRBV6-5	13	CASSPGVAYGYTF	TGTGCCAGCAGCCCAGGGGTGGCCTATGGCTACACCTTC
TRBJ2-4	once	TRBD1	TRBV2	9	CASSPRGRF	TGTGCCAGCAGTCCCAGGGGGCGGTTC
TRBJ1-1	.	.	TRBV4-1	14	CASRPLAGKTEAFF	TGCGCCAGCAGACCCCTGGCGGGGAAAACTGAAGCTTTCTTT
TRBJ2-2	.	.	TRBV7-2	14	CASSFGQNTGELFF	TGTGCCAGCAGCTTTGGACAGAACACCGGGGAGCTGTTTTTT
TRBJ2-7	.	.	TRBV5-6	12	CASSWQIYEQYF	TGTGCCAGCAGCTGGCAGATCTACGAGCAGTACTTC
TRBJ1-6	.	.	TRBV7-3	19	CASSLKGQGKEVGNSPLHF	TGTGCCAGCAGCTTAAAGGGGCAGGGTAAAGAGGTAGGTAATTCACCCCTCCACTTT
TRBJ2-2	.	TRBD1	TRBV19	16	CASSREGTASTGELFF	TGTGCCAGCTCCCGAGAAGGGACAGCCTCCACCGGGGAGCTGTTTTTT
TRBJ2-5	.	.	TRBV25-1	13	CASSVSGQETQYF	TGTGCCAGCAGTGTGTCCGGGCAAGAGACCCAGTACTTC
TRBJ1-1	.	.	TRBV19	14	CASSIDTLLTEAFF	TGTGCCAGTAGTATTGACACCTTGCTCACTGAAGCTTTCTTT
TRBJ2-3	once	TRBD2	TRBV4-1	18	CASSHGTSGADFTDTQYF	TGCGCCAGCAGCCACGGGACTAGCGGGGCCGATTTCACAGATACGCAGTATTTT
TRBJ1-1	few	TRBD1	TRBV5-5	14	CASRFDRGRTEAFF	TGTGCCAGCAGGTTTGACAGGGGGCGAACTGAAGCTTTCTTT
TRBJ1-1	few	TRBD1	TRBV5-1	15	CASSVGTGGITEAFF	TGCGCCAGCAGCGTGGGGACAGGGGGGATCACTGAAGCTTTCTTT
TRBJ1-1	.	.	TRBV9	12	CASSSTGTEAFF	TGTGCCAGCAGCTCCACAGGGACTGAAGCTTTCTTT
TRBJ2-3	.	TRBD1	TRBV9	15	CASSGGTASTDTQYF	TGTGCCAGCAGCGGAGGGACAGCTAGCACAGATACGCAGTATTTT
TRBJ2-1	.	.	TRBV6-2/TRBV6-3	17	CASSYNNRATNLNEQFF	TGTGCCAGCAGTTACAACAACAGGGCGACTAATCTCAATGAGCAGTTCTTC
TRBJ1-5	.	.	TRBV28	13	CASSLRIQQPQHF	TGTGCCAGCAGTTTAAGAATACAACAGCCCCAGCATTTT